Detailed here is one T cell receptor (beta chain). What it binds is not known. This record comes from a study of Graves' ophthalmopathy and Graves' hyperthyroidism. The overall study: The authors defined stable hyperthyroidism as no ophthalmopathy within 18 months of follow-up.

Study-wide points: In blood appeared most of the expanded thyroid clonotypes whose frequency exceeded 0.001. Using a 13-signature model, the authors split ophthalmopathy from stable hyperthyroidism, with roughly 90% sensitivity and 81.08% specificity.

The authors amplified TCR beta CDR3 regions from RNA transcripts. HTBI primers primed a first-round RT-PCR, and a second-round multiplex PCR followed. Via MiXCR, TCRdb re-called the multiplex PCR reads, giving one row per CDR3 protein. The sample consists of 1 million to 1.3 million distinct CDR3 sequences, about 40% of them appearing once. Germline trimming cut 1 base from V and 8 bases from J; bases unmatched to any gene: 10. Germline V gives CDR1 SGHTA, CDR2 FQGNSA. The CDR3 runs to 15 residues. Pregnant or lactating patients and those with other autoimmune diseases or uncontrolled infections were excluded.

This receptor was taken from an adult man with Graves' hyperthyroidism. The chain has TRBV7-2 and TRBJ2-7; 8 positions agree with TRBD1. Sequencing was performed on peripheral blood or thyroid tissue (not recorded which). The CDR3 nucleotides are TGTGCCAGCAGCTTAGATGCCGGGACAGGATCCAAGCAGTACTTC. Translation: CASSLDAGTGSKQYF.